This TCR beta chain stems from a study of T-cell reconstitution after alpha-beta-depleted transplantation in children. For TCRbeta, the library was prepared with unique molecular identifiers. TCRdb itself ran the PCR reads through MiXCR, one entry per CDR3 protein. Here the sample spans about 610,000 distinct CDR3 sequences, under 12% being singletons. In germline, CDR1 is LNHDA, CDR2 SQIVND (reference sequence). Trimming cost V 5 bases and J 8 bases, with 10 bases left between them. The CDR3 is made up of 12 amino acids. The sequence came from a human donor who donated a stem cell graft to a child with acute myeloid leukemia. The chain has TRBV19 and TRBJ2-4; unclear D gene. Sequenced here: PBMCs from the stem cell graft donor, sampled from the stem cell graft. CDR3 sequence (DNA): TGTGCCAGTAGTTCCTGGGAACACATTCAGTACTTC. Residues: CASSSWEHIQYF.